These T cell receptor beta chains were read from a single sample in a study of blood T cell repertoires in COVID-19. Sequencing used immunoSEQ multiplex PCR; TCRdb keeps in-frame clones, though not all of them. Among about 160,000 clones, 80% to 90% were seen once, and the ten largest hold roughly 6.6%. The sequenced material came from peripheral blood. The source of these receptors is a man at least 80 years old with acute or convalescent COVID-19. Both conserved end residues are part of each CDR3. The D gene is left open where the match is weak. Some rows have no size entry. The others give once, few or many, or a class for an expanded clone.

TRBV3-1/TRBV3-2	.	.	TRBJ2-2	13	TGTGCCAGCAGGCAACAGGGCGTCGGGGAGCTGTTTTTT	CASRQQGVGELFF
TRBV5-1	.	.	TRBJ2-5	15	TGCGCCAGCAGCTTCGGGCGGGGAAGGCAAGAGACCCAGTACTTC	CASSFGRGRQETQYF
TRBV5-6	.	TRBD1	TRBJ1-2	15	TGTGCCAGCACCCGAGACAGGGGGCGAGGCTATGGCTACACCTTC	CASTRDRGRGYGYTF
TRBV2	.	.	TRBJ2-5	11	TGTGCCAGCAGAGCACAAGAGACCCAGTACTTC	CASRAQETQYF
TRBV30	.	.	TRBJ1-4	14	TGTGCCTGGAGTAGGGGGAGAAATAATGAAAAACTGTTTTTT	CAWSRGRNNEKLFF
TRBV6-5	.	.	TRBJ1-1	13	TGTGCCAGCAGTTACTCTGGAGGGGTCTCAGCTTTCTTT	CASSYSGGVSAFF
TRBV6-1	.	.	TRBJ2-1	15	TGTGCCACCCTAAGGGCAGGGCAGACCTACAATGAGCAGTTCTTC	CATLRAGQTYNEQFF
TRBV6-1	.	.	TRBJ1-2	13	TGTGCCAGCAGTGAAGGGGGCAGCTATGGCTACACCTTC	CASSEGGSYGYTF
TRBV5-6	.	.	TRBJ2-3	12	TGTGCCAGCAGCCCGGGGACAGATACGCAGTATTTT	CASSPGTDTQYF
TRBV4-1	.	.	TRBJ2-2	18	TGCGCCAGCAGCCAAGTGCAGGGGCAGGCTTTGAACACCGGGGAGCTGTTTTTT	CASSQVQGQALNTGELFF
TRBV18	.	TRBD1	TRBJ1-1	14	TGTGCCAGCTCACCAGGACAGGGGTTAAGAGAAGCTTTCTTT	CASSPGQGLREAFF
TRBV30	.	.	TRBJ1-2	12	TGTGCCTGGAGTGGTACGGTCAATGGCTACACCTTC	CAWSGTVNGYTF
TRBV12-3/TRBV12-4	.	.	TRBJ2-1	13	TGTGCCAGCAGTTTAGGGTTCGGTAATGAGCAGTTCTTC	CASSLGFGNEQFF
TRBV5-1	.	.	TRBJ1-6	15	TGCGCCAGCAGCTTGGATCAGGGTGCTAATTCACCCCTCCACTTT	CASSLDQGANSPLHF
TRBV10-2	.	.	TRBJ2-3	14	TGCGCCAGCAGTGACGTGTCGACAACAGATACGCAGTATTTT	CASSDVSTTDTQYF
TRBV19	.	TRBD2	TRBJ2-7	15	TGTGCCAGTAGTATAGGAACTAGCGGGACCTACGAGCAGTACTTC	CASSIGTSGTYEQYF
TRBV27	.	.	TRBJ1-1	14	TGTGCCAGCAGGCCCATTGACACCCCGGGAGAAGCTTTCTTT	CASRPIDTPGEAFF
TRBV11-3	.	.	TRBJ2-7	13	TGTGCCAGCAGCTTAGAGGGGCAGGCCAGGCAGTACTTC	CASSLEGQARQYF
TRBV10-3	.	TRBD1	TRBJ1-2	15	TGTGCCAGCGGACAGGGTGGCCCTCTAAACTATGGCTACACCTTC	CASGQGGPLNYGYTF
TRBV9	.	.	TRBJ2-7	14	TGTGCCAGCAGCGTAGATACAGGGATCCACGAGCAGTACTTC	CASSVDTGIHEQYF
TRBV19	once	.	TRBJ2-1	15	TGTGCCAGTAGTATAGAGCGGGGTCGCTACAATGAGCAGTTCTTC	CASSIERGRYNEQFF